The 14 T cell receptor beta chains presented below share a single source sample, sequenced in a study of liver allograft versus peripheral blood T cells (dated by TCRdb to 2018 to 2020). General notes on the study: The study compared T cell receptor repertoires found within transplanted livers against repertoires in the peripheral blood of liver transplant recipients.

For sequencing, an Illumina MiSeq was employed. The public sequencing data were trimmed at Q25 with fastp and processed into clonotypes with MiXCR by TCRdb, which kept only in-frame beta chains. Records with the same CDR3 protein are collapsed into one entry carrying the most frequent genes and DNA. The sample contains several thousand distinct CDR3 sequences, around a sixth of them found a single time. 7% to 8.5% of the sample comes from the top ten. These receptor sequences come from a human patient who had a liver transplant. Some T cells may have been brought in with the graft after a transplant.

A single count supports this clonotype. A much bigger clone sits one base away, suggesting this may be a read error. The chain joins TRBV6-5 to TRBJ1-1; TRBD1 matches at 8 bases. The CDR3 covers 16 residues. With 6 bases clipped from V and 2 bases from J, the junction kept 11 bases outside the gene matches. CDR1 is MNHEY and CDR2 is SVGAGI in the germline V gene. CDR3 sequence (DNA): TGTGCCAGCAGATACACCCGGACAGGGAGCAACACTGAAGCTTTCTTT. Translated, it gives CASRYTRTGSNTEAFF.

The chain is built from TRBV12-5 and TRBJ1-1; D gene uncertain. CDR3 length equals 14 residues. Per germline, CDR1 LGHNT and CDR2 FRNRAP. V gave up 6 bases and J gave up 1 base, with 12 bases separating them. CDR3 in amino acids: CASGNLPQNTEAFF. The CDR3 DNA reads TGTGCTAGTGGCAACCTACCACAGAACACTGAAGCTTTCTTT.

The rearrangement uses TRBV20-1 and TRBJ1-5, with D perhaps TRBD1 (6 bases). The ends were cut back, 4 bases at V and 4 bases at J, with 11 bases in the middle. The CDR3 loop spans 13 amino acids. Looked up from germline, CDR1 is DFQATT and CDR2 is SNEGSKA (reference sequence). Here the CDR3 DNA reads TGCAGTGCTACACAGGGACTTAATCAGCCCCAGCATTTT. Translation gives CSATQGLNQPQHF.

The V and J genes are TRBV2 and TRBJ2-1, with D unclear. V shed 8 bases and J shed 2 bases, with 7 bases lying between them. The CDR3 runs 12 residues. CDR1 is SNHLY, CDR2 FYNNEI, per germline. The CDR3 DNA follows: TGTGCCAGCGGGGTTCCCTACAATGAGCAGTTCTTC. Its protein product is CASGVPYNEQFF.

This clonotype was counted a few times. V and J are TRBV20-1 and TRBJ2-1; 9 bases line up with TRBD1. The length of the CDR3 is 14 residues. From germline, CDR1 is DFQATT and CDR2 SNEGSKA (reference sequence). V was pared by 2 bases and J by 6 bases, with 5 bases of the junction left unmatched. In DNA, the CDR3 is TGCAGTGCTAGAACGGGACAGGGTCGCAATGAGCAGTTCTTC. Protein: CSARTGQGRNEQFF.

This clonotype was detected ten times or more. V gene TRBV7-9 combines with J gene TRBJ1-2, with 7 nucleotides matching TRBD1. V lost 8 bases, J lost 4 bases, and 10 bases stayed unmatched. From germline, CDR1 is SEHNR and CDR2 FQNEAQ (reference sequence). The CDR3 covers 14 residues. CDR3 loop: CASREEGAGYGYTF. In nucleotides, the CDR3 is TGTGCCAGCCGAGAGGAGGGGGCCGGCTATGGCTACACCTTC.

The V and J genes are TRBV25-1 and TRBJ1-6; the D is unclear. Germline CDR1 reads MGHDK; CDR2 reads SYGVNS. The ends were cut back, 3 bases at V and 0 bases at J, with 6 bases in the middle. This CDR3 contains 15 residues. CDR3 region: CASSEASSYNSPLHF. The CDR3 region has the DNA TGTGCCAGCAGTGAGGCGAGCTCCTATAATTCACCCCTCCACTTT.

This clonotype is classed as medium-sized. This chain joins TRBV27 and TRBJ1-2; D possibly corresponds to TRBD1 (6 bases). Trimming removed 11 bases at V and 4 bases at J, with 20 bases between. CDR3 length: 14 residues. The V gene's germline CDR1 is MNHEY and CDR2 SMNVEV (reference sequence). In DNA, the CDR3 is TGTGCCGCCGGGGACACCCCTCGAGGCTATGGCTACACCTTC. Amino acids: CAAGDTPRGYGYTF.

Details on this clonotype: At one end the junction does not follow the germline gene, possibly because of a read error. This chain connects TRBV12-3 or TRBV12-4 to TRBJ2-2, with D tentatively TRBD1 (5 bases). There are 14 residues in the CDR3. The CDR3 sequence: CASSVAGWAGELFF. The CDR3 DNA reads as TGTGCCAGCAGTGTAGCAGGGTGGGCCGGGGAGCTGTTTTTT.

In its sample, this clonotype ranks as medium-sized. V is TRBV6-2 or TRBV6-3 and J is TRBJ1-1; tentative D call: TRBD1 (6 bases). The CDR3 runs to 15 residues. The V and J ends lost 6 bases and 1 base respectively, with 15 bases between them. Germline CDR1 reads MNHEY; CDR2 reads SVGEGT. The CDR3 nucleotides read TGTGCCAGCAGCTTCCGGGACACCTGGAACACTGAAGCTTTCTTT. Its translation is CASSFRDTWNTEAFF.

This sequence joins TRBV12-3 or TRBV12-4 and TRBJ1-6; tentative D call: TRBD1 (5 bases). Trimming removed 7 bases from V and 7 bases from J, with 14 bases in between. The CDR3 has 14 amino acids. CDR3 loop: CASTLGTPNSPLHF. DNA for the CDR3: TGTGCCAGCACCCTCGGGACCCCAAATTCACCCCTCCACTTT.

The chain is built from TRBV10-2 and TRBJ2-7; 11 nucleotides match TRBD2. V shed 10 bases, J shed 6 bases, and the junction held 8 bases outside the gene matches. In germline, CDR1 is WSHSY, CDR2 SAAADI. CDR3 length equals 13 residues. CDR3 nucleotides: TGCGCCACCCTTAGCGGGGGGGCCGGCGAGCAGTACTTC. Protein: CATLSGGAGEQYF.

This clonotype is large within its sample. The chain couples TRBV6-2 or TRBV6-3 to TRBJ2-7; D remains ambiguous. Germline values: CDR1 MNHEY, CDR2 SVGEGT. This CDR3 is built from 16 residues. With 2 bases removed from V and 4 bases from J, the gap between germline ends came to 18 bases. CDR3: CASSYGNTLLRYEQYF. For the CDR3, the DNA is TGTGCCAGCAGTTACGGGAACACCCTCCTACGATACGAGCAGTACTTC.

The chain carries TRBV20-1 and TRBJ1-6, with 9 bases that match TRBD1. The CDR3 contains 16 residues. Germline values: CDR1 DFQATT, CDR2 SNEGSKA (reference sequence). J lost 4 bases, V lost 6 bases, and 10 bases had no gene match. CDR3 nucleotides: TGCAGTGCCGGGACAGGGAGGGGGAATTATAATTCACCCCTCCACTTT. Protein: CSAGTGRGNYNSPLHF.